The present entry profiles one TCR beta chain with its context. These data are taken from a study of shared clonotypes between healthy human individuals. Naive-designated CD8 cells lacked CD45RO, were positively enriched for CCR7, and omitted terminally differentiated effector memory CD45RA+ cells. TCRdb's table, derived via immunoSEQ multiplex PCR, lists solely in-frame clones and lacks some. The sample carries around 2,000,000 clones, approximately 94% recorded once. This TCR was recovered from a man aged 18-30 years in good health. Some clones in this sample may be carry-over from other donors' samples. The material sequenced was naive CD8+ T cells from PBMCs.

The CDR3 bases are TGTGCCAGCAGTGGACTTGCAGGCGAGCAGTACTTC. It is translated as CASSGLAGEQYF. The V call is TRBV2, the J call TRBJ2-7; no clear D. The germline V and J ends were trimmed by 4 bases and 6 bases, with 10 bases remaining between them. CDR1 and CDR2 (germline): SNHLY, FYNNEI. CDR3 length: 12 residues.